Detailed here is one TCR beta chain. Other DNA sequences within the sample encode an identical CDR3. The data were obtained in a study of shared clonotypes between healthy human individuals. Turning to the study itself: The composition of the donors was a couple of women and a few men aged 18 to 49.

The study ran the assay at deep level. Across several immunoSEQ plates, the genomic DNA of each subset was split evenly. Sequencing was performed with immunoSEQ multiplex PCR; in TCRdb, only in-frame clones are kept and a portion is missing. Of about 2.4 million clones in the sample, roughly 92% are singletons; the top ten hold roughly 0.15%. The sequencing input was naive CD4+ T cells sorted from blood. Sample subset: CD45RA+ positively selected. This TCR was recovered from a man younger than 30 in good health.

CDR3 in DNA: TGCGCCAGCAGCCAGGGACTAGCGGGTTCCACAGATACGCAGTATTTT. Translation: CASSQGLAGSTDTQYF. V and J are TRBV5-1 and TRBJ2-3, with TRBD2 identical over 12 bases. V lost 4 bases and J lost 2; bases outside the gene matches: 5. The CDR3 extends over 16 amino acids. CDR1 and CDR2 (germline): SGHRS, YFSETQ.